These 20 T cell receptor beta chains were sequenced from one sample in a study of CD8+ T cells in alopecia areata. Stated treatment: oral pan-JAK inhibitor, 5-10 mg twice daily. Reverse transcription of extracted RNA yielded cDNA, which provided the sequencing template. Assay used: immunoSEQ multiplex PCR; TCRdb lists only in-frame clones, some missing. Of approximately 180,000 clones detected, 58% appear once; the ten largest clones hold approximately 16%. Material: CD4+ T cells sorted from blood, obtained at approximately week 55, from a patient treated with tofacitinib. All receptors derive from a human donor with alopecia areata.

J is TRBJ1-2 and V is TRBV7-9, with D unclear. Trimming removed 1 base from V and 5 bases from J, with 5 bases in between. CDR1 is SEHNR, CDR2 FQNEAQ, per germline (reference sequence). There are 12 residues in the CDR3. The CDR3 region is CASSLGQYGYTF. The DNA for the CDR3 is TGTGCCAGCAGCTTAGGGCAGTATGGCTACACCTTC.

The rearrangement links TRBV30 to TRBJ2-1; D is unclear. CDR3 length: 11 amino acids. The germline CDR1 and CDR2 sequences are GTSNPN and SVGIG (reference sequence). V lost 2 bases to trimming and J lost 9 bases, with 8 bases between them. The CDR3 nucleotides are TGTGCCTGGAGTCTGTTGGCTGAGCAGTTCTTC. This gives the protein CAWSLLAEQFF.

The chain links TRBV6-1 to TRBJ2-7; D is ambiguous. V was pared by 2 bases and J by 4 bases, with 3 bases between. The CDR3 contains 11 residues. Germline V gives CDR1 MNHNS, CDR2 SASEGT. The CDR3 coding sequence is TGTGCCAGCAGTGAACGGTACGAGCAGTACTTC. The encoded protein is CASSERYEQYF.

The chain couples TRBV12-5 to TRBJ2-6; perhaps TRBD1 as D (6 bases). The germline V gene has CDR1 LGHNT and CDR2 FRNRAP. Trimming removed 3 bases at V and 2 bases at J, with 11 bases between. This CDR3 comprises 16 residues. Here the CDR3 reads CASGFGQYPGANVLTF. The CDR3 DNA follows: TGTGCTAGTGGTTTCGGACAGTATCCTGGGGCCAACGTCCTGACTTTC.

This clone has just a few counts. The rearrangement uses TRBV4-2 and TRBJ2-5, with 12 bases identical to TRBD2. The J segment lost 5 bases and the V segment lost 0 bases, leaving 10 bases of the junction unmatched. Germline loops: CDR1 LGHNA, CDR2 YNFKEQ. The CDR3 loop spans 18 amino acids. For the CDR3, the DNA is TGTGCCAGCAGCCAAGAGGCTAGCGGGGGGGCCTCGGCCGAGACCCAGTACTTC. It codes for CASSQEASGGASAETQYF.

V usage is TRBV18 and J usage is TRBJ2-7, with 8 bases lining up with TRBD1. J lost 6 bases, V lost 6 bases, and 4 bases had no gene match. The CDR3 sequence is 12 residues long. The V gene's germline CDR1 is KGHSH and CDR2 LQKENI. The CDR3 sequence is CASSQGAGEQYF. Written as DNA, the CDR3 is TGTGCCAGCTCGCAGGGGGCCGGCGAGCAGTACTTC.

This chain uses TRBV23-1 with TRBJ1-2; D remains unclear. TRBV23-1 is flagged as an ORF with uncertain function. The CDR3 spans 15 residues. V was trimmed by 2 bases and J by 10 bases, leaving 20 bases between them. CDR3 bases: TGCGCCAGCAGTCAAAGGCAAGGCAGTGGCCCTCTCTACACCTTC. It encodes CASSQRQGSGPLYTF.

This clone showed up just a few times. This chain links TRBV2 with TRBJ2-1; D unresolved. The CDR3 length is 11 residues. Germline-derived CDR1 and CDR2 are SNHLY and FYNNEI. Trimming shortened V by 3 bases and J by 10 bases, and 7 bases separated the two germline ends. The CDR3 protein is CASSEGIEQFF. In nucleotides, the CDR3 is TGTGCCAGCAGTGAGGGGATCGAGCAGTTCTTC. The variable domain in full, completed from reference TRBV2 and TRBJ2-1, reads EPEVTQTPSHQVTQMGQEVILRCVPISNHLYFYWYRQILGQKVEFLVSFYNNEISEKSEIFDDQFSVERPDGSNFTLKIRSTKLEDSAMYFCASSEGIEQFFGPGTRLTVL.

In nucleotides, the CDR3 is TGCGCCAGCAGCCAAGATCCCTATAATTCACCCCTCCACTTT. This sequence encodes CASSQDPYNSPLHF. J is TRBJ1-6 and V is TRBV4-1; no clear D. Germline V gene data show CDR1 as MGHRA and CDR2 as YSYEKL. Trimming shortened V by 0 bases and J by 2 bases, and 2 bases separated the two germline ends. This CDR3 has 14 amino acids.

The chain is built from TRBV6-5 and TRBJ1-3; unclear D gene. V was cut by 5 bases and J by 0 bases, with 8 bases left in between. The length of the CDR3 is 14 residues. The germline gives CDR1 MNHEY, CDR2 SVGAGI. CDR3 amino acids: CASSTEASGNTIYF. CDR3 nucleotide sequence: TGTGCCAGCAGTACCGAAGCCTCTGGAAACACCATATATTTT.

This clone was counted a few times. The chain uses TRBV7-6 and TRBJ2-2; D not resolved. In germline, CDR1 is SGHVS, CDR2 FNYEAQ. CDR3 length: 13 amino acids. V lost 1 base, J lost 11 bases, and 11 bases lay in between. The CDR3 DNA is TGTGCCAGCAGCTTAGGCCCCTCTGGAGAGCTGTTTTTT. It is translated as CASSLGPSGELFF.

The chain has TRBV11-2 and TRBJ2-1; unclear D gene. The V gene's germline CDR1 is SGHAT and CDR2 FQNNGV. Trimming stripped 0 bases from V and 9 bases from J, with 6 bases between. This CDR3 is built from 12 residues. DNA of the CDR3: TGTGCCAGCAGCTTAGAGGTCCGTGAGCAGTTCTTC. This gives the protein CASSLEVREQFF.

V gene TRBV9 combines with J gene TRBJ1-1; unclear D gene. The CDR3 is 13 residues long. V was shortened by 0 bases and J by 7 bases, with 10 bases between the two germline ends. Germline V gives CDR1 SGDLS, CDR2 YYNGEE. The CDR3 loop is CASSVVSKNEAFF. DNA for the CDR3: TGTGCCAGCAGCGTAGTGTCGAAGAATGAAGCTTTCTTT.

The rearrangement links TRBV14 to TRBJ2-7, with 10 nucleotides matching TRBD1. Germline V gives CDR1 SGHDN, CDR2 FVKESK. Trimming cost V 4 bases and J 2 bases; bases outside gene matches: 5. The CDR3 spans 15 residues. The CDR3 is CASSRGQGPTYEQYF. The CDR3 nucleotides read TGTGCCAGCAGCCGGGGACAGGGGCCTACCTACGAGCAGTACTTC.

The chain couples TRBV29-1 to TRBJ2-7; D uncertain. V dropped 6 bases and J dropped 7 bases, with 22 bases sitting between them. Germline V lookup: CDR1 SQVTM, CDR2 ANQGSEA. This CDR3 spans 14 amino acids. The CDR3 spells CSVETSTGTREQYF. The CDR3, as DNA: TGCAGCGTAGAGACTTCTACCGGTACGAGAGAGCAGTACTTC.

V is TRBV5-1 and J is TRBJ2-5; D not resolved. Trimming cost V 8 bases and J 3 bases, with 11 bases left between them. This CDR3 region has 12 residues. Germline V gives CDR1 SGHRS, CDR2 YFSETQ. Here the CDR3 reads CASSTRKETQYF. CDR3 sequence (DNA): TGCGCCAGTTCCACTCGCAAAGAGACCCAGTACTTC. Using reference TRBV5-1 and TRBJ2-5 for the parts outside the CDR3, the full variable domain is KAGVTQTPRYLIKTRGQQVTLSCSPISGHRSVSWYQQTPGQGLQFLFEYFSETQRNKGNFPGRFSGRQFSNSRSEMNVSTLELGDSALYLCASSTRKETQYFGPGTRLLVL.

This chain's CDR3 is CAWSWAREKLFF. DNA of the CDR3: TGTGCCTGGAGTTGGGCCAGGGAAAAACTGTTTTTT. V and J are TRBV30 and TRBJ1-4; D is unresolved. V lost 2 bases and J 8 bases, leaving 9 bases between the germline ends. The germline gives CDR1 GTSNPN, CDR2 SVGIG (reference sequence). This CDR3 comprises 12 residues. Drawing the rest from reference TRBV30 and TRBJ1-4, the complete variable domain is SQTIHQWPATLVQPVGSPLSLECTVEGTSNPNLYWYRQAAGRGLQLLFYSVGIGQISSEVPQNLSASRPQDRQFILSSKKLLLSDSGFYLCAWSWAREKLFFGSGTQLSVL.

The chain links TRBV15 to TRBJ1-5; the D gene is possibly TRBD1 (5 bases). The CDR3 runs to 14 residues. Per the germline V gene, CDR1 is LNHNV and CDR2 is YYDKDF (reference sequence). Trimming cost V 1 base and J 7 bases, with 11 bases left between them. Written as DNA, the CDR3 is TGTGCCACCAGCAGAGGGGACGGGGCACAGCCCCAGCATTTT. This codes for CATSRGDGAQPQHF.

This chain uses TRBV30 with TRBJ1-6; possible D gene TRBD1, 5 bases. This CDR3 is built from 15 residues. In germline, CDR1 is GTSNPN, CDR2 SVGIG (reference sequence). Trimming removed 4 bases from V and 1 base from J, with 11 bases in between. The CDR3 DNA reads TGTGCCTGGACAGGGTTGAGGTCCTATAATTCACCCCTCCACTTT. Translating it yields CAWTGLRSYNSPLHF.

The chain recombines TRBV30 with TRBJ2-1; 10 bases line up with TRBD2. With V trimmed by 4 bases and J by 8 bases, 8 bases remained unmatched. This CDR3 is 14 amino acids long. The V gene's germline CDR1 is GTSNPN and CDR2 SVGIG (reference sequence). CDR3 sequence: CAWIQRGGPDEQFF. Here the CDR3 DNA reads TGTGCCTGGATCCAGCGGGGGGGCCCCGATGAGCAGTTCTTC. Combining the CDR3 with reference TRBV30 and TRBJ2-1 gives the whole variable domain SQTIHQWPATLVQPVGSPLSLECTVEGTSNPNLYWYRQAAGRGLQLLFYSVGIGQISSEVPQNLSASRPQDRQFILSSKKLLLSDSGFYLCAWIQRGGPDEQFFGPGTRLTVL.